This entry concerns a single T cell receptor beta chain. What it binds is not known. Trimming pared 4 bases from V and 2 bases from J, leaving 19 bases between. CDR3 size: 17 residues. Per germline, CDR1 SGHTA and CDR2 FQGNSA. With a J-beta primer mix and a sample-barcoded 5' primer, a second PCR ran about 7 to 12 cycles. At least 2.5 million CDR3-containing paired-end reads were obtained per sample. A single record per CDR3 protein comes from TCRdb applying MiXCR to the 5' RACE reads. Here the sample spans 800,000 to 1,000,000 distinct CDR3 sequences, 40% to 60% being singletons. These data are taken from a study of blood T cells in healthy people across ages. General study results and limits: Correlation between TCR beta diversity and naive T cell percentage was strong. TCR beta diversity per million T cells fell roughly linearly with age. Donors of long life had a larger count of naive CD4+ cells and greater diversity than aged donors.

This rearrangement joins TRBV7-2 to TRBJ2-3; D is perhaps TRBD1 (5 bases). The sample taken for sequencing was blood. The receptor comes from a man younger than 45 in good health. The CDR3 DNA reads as TGTGCCAGCAGCTCAGGTGGCCGGACACCATACACAGATACGCAGTATTTT. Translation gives CASSSGGRTPYTDTQYF.